This TCR beta chain is from a study of blood T cell repertoires in COVID-19. Study at large: PBMCs, B-cell-depleted T cells, or T cells provided the cDNA or gDNA that made up the material.

In the source study's methods: It was from reference gene primer amplification that nucleated cell counts were estimated. TCRdb keeps only in-frame clones here, not all; method: immunoSEQ multiplex PCR. V and J calls and clone size are those listed in that table; D and trimming were worked out from the DNA. This table has roughly 220,000 clones, more than 70% appearing once. The origin of this receptor is a young man with acute COVID-19. The sample comprised PBMCs or T cells enriched from blood (not recorded which).

Here the CDR3 reads CASSSWTGATDTQYF. CDR3 nucleotide sequence: TGTGCCAGCAGTTCCTGGACAGGGGCCACAGATACGCAGTATTTT. The gene calls are TRBV6-5 and TRBJ2-3, with 9 bases aligning to TRBD1. The junction had 4 bases not matched to a gene; V was cut back by 4 bases and J by 2 bases. The germline V gene encodes CDR1 MNHEY and CDR2 SVGAGI. The CDR3 spans 15 residues.